The clone carrying this T cell receptor beta chain was detected ten times or more. These data belong to a study of breast tumors, draining lymph nodes, adjacent tissues. This CDR3 is 15 amino acids long. Between the trimmed V and J ends, which lost 5 bases and 1 base, there was a span of 14 bases. In germline, CDR1 is SGHRS, CDR2 YFSETQ. Samples came from axillary lymph nodes draining the breast cancer. TCRdb processed the multiplex PCR reads anew with MiXCR; each CDR3 protein has one entry. In the table there are fewer than 140,000 distinct CDR3 sequences, 30% of which are singletons. This TCR was recovered from a female donor with breast cancer. Some clones in this sample may be carry-over from other donors' samples. What was sequenced was axillary lymph node tissue. The chain employs TRBV5-1 and TRBJ2-3, with a weak D call TRBD1 (5 bases). This CDR3 is CASRDAGSRTDTQYF. The DNA of the CDR3 is TGCGCCAGCAGGGACGCAGGGTCTCGCACAGATACGCAGTATTTT. Using reference TRBV5-1 and TRBJ2-3 for the parts outside the CDR3, the full variable domain is KAGVTQTPRYLIKTRGQQVTLSCSPISGHRSVSWYQQTPGQGLQFLFEYFSETQRNKGNFPGRFSGRQFSNSRSEMNVSTLELGDSALYLCASRDAGSRTDTQYFGPGTRLTVL.